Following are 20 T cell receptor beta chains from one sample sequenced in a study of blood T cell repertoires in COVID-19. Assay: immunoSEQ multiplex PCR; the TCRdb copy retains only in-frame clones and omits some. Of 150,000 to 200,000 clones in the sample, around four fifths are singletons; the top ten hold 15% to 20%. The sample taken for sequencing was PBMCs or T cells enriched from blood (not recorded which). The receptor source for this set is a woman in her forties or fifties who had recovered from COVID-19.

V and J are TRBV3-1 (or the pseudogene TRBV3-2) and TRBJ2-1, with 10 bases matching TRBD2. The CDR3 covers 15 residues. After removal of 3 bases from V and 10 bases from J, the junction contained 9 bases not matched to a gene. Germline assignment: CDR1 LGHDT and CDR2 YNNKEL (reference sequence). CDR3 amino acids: CASSHGLAVRNEQFF. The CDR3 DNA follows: TGTGCCAGCAGCCACGGACTAGCGGTCCGTAACGAGCAGTTCTTC.

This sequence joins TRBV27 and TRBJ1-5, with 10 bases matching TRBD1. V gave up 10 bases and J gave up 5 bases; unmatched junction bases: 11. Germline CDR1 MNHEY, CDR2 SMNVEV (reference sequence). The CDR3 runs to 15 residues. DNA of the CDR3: TGTGCCAACCCCCGGGACAGGGGACGCCATCAGCCCCAGCATTTT. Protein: CANPRDRGRHQPQHF.

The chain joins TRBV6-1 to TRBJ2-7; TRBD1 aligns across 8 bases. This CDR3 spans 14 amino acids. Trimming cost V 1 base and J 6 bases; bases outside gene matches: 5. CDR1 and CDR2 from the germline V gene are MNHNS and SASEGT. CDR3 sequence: CASSEGGQGGEQYF. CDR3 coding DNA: TGTGCCAGCAGTGAAGGCGGACAGGGAGGCGAGCAGTACTTC.

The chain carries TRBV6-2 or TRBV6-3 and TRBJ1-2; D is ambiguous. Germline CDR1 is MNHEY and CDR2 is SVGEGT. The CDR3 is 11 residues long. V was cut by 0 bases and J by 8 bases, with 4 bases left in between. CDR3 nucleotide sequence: TGTGCCAGCAGTTACTCGAGAGGCTACACCTTC. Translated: CASSYSRGYTF.

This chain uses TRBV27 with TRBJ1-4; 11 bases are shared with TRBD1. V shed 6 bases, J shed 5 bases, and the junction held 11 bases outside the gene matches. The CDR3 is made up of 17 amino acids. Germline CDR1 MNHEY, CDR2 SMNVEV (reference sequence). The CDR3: CASSHRRGTGGNEKLFF. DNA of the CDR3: TGTGCCAGCAGCCACCGTCGGGGGACAGGGGGGAATGAAAAACTGTTTTTT.

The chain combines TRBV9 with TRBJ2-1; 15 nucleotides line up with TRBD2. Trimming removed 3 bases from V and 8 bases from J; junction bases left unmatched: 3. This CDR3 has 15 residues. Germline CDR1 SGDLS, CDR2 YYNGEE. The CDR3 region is CASSAGLAGGYEQFF. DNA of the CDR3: TGTGCCAGCAGCGCTGGACTAGCGGGAGGGTATGAGCAGTTCTTC.

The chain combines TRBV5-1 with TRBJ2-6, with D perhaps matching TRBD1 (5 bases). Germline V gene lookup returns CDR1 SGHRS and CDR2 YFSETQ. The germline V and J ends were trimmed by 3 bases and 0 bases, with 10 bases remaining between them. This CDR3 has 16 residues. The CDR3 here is CASSWGEYSGANVLTF. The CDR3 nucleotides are TGCGCCAGCAGCTGGGGCGAGTACTCTGGGGCCAACGTCCTGACTTTC.

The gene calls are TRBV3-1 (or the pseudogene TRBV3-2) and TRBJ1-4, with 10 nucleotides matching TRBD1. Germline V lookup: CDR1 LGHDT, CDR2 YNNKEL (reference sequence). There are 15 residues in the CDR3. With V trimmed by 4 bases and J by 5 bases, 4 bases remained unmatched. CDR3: CASSPDRGKNEKLFF. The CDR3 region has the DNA TGTGCCAGCAGCCCGGACAGGGGGAAGAATGAAAAACTGTTTTTT.

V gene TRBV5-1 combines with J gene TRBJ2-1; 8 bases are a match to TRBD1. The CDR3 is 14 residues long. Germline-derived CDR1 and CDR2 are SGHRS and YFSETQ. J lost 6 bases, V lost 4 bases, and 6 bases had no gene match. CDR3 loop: CASSPGTGGNEQFF. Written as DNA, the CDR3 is TGCGCCAGCAGCCCCGGGACAGGAGGCAATGAGCAGTTCTTC.

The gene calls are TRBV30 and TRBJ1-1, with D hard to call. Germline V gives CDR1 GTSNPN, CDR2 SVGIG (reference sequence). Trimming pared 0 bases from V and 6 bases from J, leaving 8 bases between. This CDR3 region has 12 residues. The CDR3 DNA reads TGTGCCTGGAGTGTACTAAAGGCTGAAGCTTTCTTT. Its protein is CAWSVLKAEAFF.

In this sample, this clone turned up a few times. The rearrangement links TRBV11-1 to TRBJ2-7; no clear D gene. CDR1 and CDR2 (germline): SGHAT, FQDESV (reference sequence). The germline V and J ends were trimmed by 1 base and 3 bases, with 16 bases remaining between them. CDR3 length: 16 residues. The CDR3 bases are TGTGCCAGCAGCTTAGATCGCGGTGGCGGCGTCTACGAGCAGTACTTC. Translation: CASSLDRGGGVYEQYF.

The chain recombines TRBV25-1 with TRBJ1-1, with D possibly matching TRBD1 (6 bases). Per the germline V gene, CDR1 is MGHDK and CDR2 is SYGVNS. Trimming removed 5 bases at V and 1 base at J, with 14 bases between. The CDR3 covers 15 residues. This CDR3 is CASSPTGQGNTEAFF. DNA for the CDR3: TGTGCCAGCAGTCCGACAGGCCAGGGGAACACTGAAGCTTTCTTT. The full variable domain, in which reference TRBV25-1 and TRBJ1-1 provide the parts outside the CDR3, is EADIYQTPRYLVIGTGKKITLECSQTMGHDKMYWYQQDPGMELHLIHYSYGVNSTEKGDLSSESTVSRIRTEHFPLTLESARPSHTSQYLCASSPTGQGNTEAFFGQGTRLTVV.

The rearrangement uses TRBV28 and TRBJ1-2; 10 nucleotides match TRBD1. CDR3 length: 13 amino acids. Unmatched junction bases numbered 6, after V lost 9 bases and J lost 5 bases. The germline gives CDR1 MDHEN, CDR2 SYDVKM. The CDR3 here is CASQGQGTYGYTF. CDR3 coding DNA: TGTGCCAGTCAGGGACAGGGGACATATGGCTACACCTTC.

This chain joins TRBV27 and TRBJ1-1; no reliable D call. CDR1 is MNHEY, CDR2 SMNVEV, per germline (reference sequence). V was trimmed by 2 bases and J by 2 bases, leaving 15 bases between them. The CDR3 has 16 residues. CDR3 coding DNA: TGTGCCAGCAGTTTAGAGCCCGGGTATGAAAACACTGAAGCTTTCTTT. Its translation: CASSLEPGYENTEAFF.

CDR3 residues: CASSIDVLSWQFF. The CDR3, as DNA: TGTGCCAGTAGTATAGATGTACTGTCTTGGCAGTTCTTC. This chain connects TRBV19 to TRBJ2-1; no reliable D call. Germline CDR1 and CDR2: LNHDA and SQIVND (reference sequence). V was cut by 0 bases and J by 12 bases, with 12 bases left in between. This CDR3 comprises 13 residues.

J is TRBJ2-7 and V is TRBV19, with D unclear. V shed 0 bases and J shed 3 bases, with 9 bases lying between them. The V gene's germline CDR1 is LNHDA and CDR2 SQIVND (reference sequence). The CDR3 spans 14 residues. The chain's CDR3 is CASSIEAGFYEQYF. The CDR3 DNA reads TGTGCCAGTAGTATAGAGGCAGGTTTCTACGAGCAGTACTTC.

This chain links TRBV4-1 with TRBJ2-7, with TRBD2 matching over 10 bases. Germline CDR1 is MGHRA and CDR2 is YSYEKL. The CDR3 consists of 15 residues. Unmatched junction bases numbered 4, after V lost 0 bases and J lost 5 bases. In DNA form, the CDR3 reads TGCGCCAGCAGCCAAGAGGTAGCGGGGGGAAACGAGCAGTACTTC. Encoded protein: CASSQEVAGGNEQYF.

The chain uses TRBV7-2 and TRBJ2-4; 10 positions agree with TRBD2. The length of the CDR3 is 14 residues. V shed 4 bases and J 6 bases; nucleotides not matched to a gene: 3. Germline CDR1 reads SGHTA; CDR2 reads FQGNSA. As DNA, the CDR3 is TGTGCCAGCAGCTCCGGACTAGCGGTAAACATTCAGTACTTC. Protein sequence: CASSSGLAVNIQYF.

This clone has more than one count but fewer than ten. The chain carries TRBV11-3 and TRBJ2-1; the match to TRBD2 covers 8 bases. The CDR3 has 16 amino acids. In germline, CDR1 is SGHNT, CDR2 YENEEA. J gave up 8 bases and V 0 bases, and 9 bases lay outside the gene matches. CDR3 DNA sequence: TGTGCCAGCAGCTTAGATGGCCGGGAGGGCAGCGATGAGCAGTTCTTC. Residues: CASSLDGREGSDEQFF. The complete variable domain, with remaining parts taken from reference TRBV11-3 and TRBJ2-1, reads EAGVVQSPRYKIIEKKQPVAFWCNPISGHNTLYWYLQNLGQGPELLIRYENEEAVDDSQLPKDRFSAERLKGVDSTLKIQPAELGDSAVYLCASSLDGREGSDEQFFGPGTRLTVL.

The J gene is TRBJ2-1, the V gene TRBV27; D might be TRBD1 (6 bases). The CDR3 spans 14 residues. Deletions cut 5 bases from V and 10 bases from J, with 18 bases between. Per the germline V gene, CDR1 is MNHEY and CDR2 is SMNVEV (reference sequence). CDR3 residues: CASSATGLAREQFF. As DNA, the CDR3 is TGTGCCAGCAGTGCAACAGGGTTGGCCAGGGAGCAGTTCTTC.